The present entry profiles one T cell receptor (beta chain) with its context. Its antigen is undetermined. Compared with germline, one end of the junction differs, possibly owing to a read error. Libraries were prepared by immunoSEQ multiplex PCR; TCRdb keeps only in-frame clonotypes and omits some of them. Of 60,000 or so clones in the sample, roughly 85% were seen once. This record belongs to a study of OX40 agonist ivuxolimab in advanced cancers. Study-wide points: In the 0.1 to 3.0 mg/kg range, CD4+ and CD8+ blood T cells had expanded clonally by week 6.

The germline V gene encodes CDR1 LNHDA and CDR2 SQIVND (reference sequence). The CDR3 runs 16 residues. V gene TRBV19 combines with J gene TRBJ2-1, with 8 bases fitting TRBD2. Sequencing used CD4+ or CD8+ T cells sorted from blood, obtained in a trial of the OX40 agonist ivuxolimab. The sequence was collected from an adult with an advanced solid tumor such as melanoma, head and neck, liver or kidney cancer. CDR3 nucleotides: TGTGCCAGTAGTAAAAGCGGGGGCCTCTCCCACAATGAGCAGTTCTTC. This sequence encodes CASSKSGGLSHNEQFF.